This T cell receptor beta chain came from a study of radiotherapy plus CTLA-4 blockade in lung cancer. Study in general: Patients showed objective responses in under 20% of cases, and disease control was achieved by less than 35%. Study-wide results and caveats: Radiotherapy plus ipilimumab was followed by expansion in blood of tumor-derived TCR clones.

The germline V gene encodes CDR1 KGHSH and CDR2 LQKENI. V was pared by 1 base and J by 2 bases, with 12 bases between. The CDR3 length is 15 residues. Notes on this clone: Its cognate antigen is unknown.

TCRdb's copy holds only in-frame clones and misses some; the assay was immunoSEQ multiplex PCR. The sample consists of 75,000 or so clones, roughly 80% of them appearing once. This sequence joins TRBV18 and TRBJ2-7, with D perhaps TRBD1 or TRBD2 (5 bases each). This clonotype originated in a human donor with non-small cell lung cancer who had a complete response to radiotherapy plus ipilimumab. The starting material was peripheral blood, obtained from a patient treated with radiotherapy plus ipilimumab. The CDR3 region is CASSPLPGRAYEQYF. The CDR3 coding sequence is TGTGCCAGCTCACCACTACCAGGGCGGGCCTACGAGCAGTACTTC.